This passage covers 3 T cell receptor beta chains from one sample sequenced in a study of persistence of HIV-infected CD4 T cells. The libraries were made with immunoSEQ version 4 in survey mode. Sequenced by immunoSEQ multiplex PCR; TCRdb stores in-frame clones only, minus some. The sample comprises approximately 34,000 clones, roughly 80% of which are singletons, and 18% rests with the top ten. Overlapping HIV-1 Gag 15-mer peptides at around 0.91 ug per peptide per mL were used. CD40L-negative CD69-negative CD45RO-high memory CD4+ T cells were sorted as populations depleted of antigen-responding cells. Their cognate antigens are unknown. The sequences come from CD4+ T cells sorted from PBMCs after approximately 20-hour stimulation, collected from a patient who received antiretroviral therapy. The receptors here all came from an adult woman with HIV who was CMV-seropositive.

This clone was recorded only once. V is TRBV23-1 and J is TRBJ2-7; tentative D call: TRBD2 (6 bases). TRBV23-1 is an ORF for which the function is uncertain. Trimming cost V 4 bases and J 11 bases, with 15 bases left between them. The CDR3 length is 12 residues. In nucleotides, the CDR3 is TGCGCCAGCAGTCCACCCCCGAGGAGGGAGTACTTC. Protein product: CASSPPPRREYF.

This chain connects TRBV6-1 to TRBJ2-3; perhaps D is TRBD1 or TRBD2 (5 bases each). This CDR3 is 16 amino acids long. V shed 2 bases and J shed 0 bases, with 12 bases lying between them. Per germline, CDR1 MNHNS and CDR2 SASEGT. In DNA, the CDR3 is TGTGCCAGCAGTGAACAGGGACCCTCTAGCACAGATACGCAGTATTTT. This gives the protein CASSEQGPSSTDTQYF.

J is TRBJ2-7 and V is TRBV19; D possibly matches TRBD1 or TRBD2 (6 bases each). The CDR3 loop spans 15 amino acids. V was clipped by 6 bases and J by 0 bases, with 15 bases between them. The V gene's germline CDR1 is LNHDA and CDR2 SQIVND (reference sequence). This CDR3 reads CASRQIGGPSYEQYF. CDR3 coding DNA: TGTGCCAGTAGACAAATCGGGGGCCCCTCCTACGAGCAGTACTTC. Supplemented by reference TRBV19 and TRBJ2-7, the full variable domain reads DGGITQSPKYLFRKEGQNVTLSCEQNLNHDAMYWYRQDPGQGLRLIYYSQIVNDFQKGDIAEGYSVSREKKESFPLTVTSAQKNPTAFYLCASRQIGGPSYEQYFGPGTRLTVT.